This T cell receptor beta chain was sequenced for a study of T cell repertoires in cytomegalovirus infection. Study in general: HLA-C-restricted CMV epitopes, recently identified, and well-studied HLA-B-restricted ones were used by the study. CMV infection and matching HLA type were both indicated by public TCR beta signatures. Study-wide findings and caveats: The cumulative frequency of public TCR beta families distinguished individuals who carried CMV together with the relevant HLA. HLA-C-restricted TCR beta clonotypes specific for CMV led the ex vivo response.

For this clonotype: Its antigen remains unknown.

The length of the CDR3 is 15 residues. V gave up 5 bases and J gave up 6 bases; unmatched junction bases: 8. TCRdb reanalysed the reads using MiXCR and keeps one entry per CDR3 protein. The profile shows about 830,000 distinct CDR3 sequences, around a third of them singletons. This chain links TRBV12-3 or TRBV12-4 with TRBJ1-5; TRBD1 agrees at 9 bases. The receptor's source is a human donor in good health (CMV status not recorded). Some clones in this sample may be carry-over from other donors' samples. The sequences come from cultured CD8+ T cells from PBMCs, collected from culture after CMV antigen stimulation. For the CDR3, the DNA is TGTGCCAGCAGTCGAACCGGGACAGGGACTCAGCCCCAGCATTTT. As protein: CASSRTGTGTQPQHF.